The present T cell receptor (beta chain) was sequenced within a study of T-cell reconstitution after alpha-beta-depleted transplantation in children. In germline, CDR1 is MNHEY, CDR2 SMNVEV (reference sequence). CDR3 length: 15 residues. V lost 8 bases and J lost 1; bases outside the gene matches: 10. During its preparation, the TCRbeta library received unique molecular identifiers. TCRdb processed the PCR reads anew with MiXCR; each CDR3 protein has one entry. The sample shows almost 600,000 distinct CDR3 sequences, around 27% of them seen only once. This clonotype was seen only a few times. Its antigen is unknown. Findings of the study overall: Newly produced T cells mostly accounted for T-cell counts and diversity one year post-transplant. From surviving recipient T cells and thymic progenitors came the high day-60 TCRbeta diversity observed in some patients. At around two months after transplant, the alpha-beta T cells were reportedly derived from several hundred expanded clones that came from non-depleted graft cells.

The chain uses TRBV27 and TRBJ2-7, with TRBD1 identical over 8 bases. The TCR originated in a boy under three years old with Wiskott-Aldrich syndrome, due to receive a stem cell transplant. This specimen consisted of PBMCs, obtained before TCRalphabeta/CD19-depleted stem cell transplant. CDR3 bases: TGTGCCAGCCTCCCCAGGTGGACAGGGTCCTACGAGCAGTACTTC. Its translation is CASLPRWTGSYEQYF.